These T cell receptor beta chains were read from a single sample in a study of blood T cell repertoires in COVID-19. The assay was immunoSEQ multiplex PCR, and TCRdb's table has in-frame clones only and misses some. This table has 120,000 to 150,000 clones, 65% to 90% appearing once. The sample was peripheral blood. These receptors all come from a woman aged 50 to 60 in a cohort sampled during active or convalescent COVID-19. CDR3s include the opening cysteine and the closing phenylalanine or tryptophan. D genes are given only for firm matches. A row's size may be missing; if present it is once, few, many or a size class.

D: -
J: TRBJ2-5
size: -
V: TRBV10-3
CDR3: CAISESRETQYF
DNA: TGTGCCATCAGTGAGAGTAGAGAGACCCAGTACTTC

D: TRBD1
J: TRBJ2-1
size: -
V: TRBV5-4
CDR3: CASSWGQGSYNEQFF
DNA: TGTGCCAGCAGCTGGGGACAGGGGTCGTACAATGAGCAGTTCTTC

D: -
J: TRBJ1-5
size: -
V: TRBV9
CDR3: CASSVDSSNQPQHF
DNA: TGTGCCAGCAGCGTCGACAGTAGCAATCAGCCCCAGCATTTT

D: -
J: TRBJ2-2
size: -
V: TRBV19
CDR3: CASSPGFWGGQSGELFF
DNA: TGTGCCAGTAGTCCCGGGTTTTGGGGGGGCCAGAGCGGGGAGCTGTTTTTT

D: TRBD2
J: TRBJ2-1
size: -
V: TRBV5-4
CDR3: CASRTRRGGHNEQFF
DNA: TGTGCCAGCAGAACCCGTCGGGGGGGCCACAATGAGCAGTTCTTC

D: -
J: TRBJ1-2
size: few
V: TRBV6-2/TRBV6-3
CDR3: CASSDSFFSTNYGYTF
DNA: TGTGCCAGCAGCGACAGTTTCTTTTCGACTAACTATGGCTACACCTTC

D: -
J: TRBJ2-7
size: -
V: TRBV2
CDR3: CASNARSYEQYF
DNA: TGTGCCAGCAACGCAAGGAGCTACGAGCAGTACTTC

D: -
J: TRBJ2-6
size: -
V: TRBV5-1
CDR3: CASSLLSTQPLFSGANVLTF
DNA: TGCGCCAGCAGCCTACTTTCCACTCAACCACTGTTCTCTGGGGCCAACGTCCTGACTTTC

D: -
J: TRBJ1-3
size: -
V: TRBV3-1/TRBV3-2
CDR3: CASSQGIVENSGNTIYF
DNA: TGTGCCAGCAGCCAAGGCATCGTAGAGAACTCTGGAAACACCATATATTTT

D: TRBD2
J: TRBJ2-7
size: -
V: TRBV6-5
CDR3: CASTVGGKMGEQYF
DNA: TGTGCCAGCACCGTGGGAGGGAAAATGGGGGAGCAGTACTTC

D: -
J: TRBJ1-4
size: -
V: TRBV2
CDR3: CASFSYNEKLFF
DNA: TGTGCCAGCTTCTCCTATAATGAAAAACTGTTTTTT

D: TRBD1
J: TRBJ2-6
size: -
V: TRBV9
CDR3: CASSRSRTGGASGANVLTF
DNA: TGTGCCAGCAGCCGAAGTCGGACAGGGGGCGCATCTGGGGCCAACGTCCTGACTTTC

D: TRBD1
J: TRBJ1-4
size: few
V: TRBV10-3
CDR3: CAISEGGGGEKLFF
DNA: TGTGCCATCAGTGAAGGAGGGGGCGGCGAAAAACTGTTTTTT

D: TRBD1
J: TRBJ2-7
size: -
V: TRBV7-8
CDR3: CASRVTGQAYEQYF
DNA: TGTGCCAGCAGGGTGACAGGGCAGGCTTACGAGCAGTACTTC

D: TRBD2
J: TRBJ2-5
size: -
V: TRBV6-6
CDR3: CASSYLASGGLETQYF
DNA: TGTGCCAGCAGTTACTTGGCTAGCGGGGGGTTGGAGACCCAGTACTTC

D: -
J: TRBJ2-5
size: -
V: TRBV12-3/TRBV12-4
CDR3: CASSPRPGETQYF
DNA: TGTGCCAGCAGCCCGAGACCAGGGGAGACCCAGTACTTC

D: TRBD1
J: TRBJ1-5
size: -
V: TRBV4-1
CDR3: CASSQERWVVFFRTGGFQPQHF
DNA: TGCGCCAGCAGCCAAGAACGCTGGGTAGTCTTTTTTAGGACAGGGGGTTTTCAGCCCCAGCATTTT

D: -
J: TRBJ1-4
size: -
V: TRBV18
CDR3: CASSPQIRDSNNEKLFF
DNA: TGTGCCAGCTCACCCCAAATCCGGGACTCAAATAATGAAAAACTGTTTTTT

D: TRBD2
J: TRBJ2-7
size: -
V: TRBV19
CDR3: CASSRKTSGLDYEQYF
DNA: TGTGCCAGTAGTAGGAAAACTAGCGGGCTCGACTACGAGCAGTACTTC

D: -
J: TRBJ1-2
size: -
V: TRBV11-1
CDR3: CASSETAANYGYTF
DNA: TGTGCCAGCTCGGAGACAGCCGCTAACTATGGCTACACCTTC

D: TRBD2
J: TRBJ2-7
size: once
V: TRBV18
CDR3: CASSPGGARNEQYF
DNA: TGTGCCAGCTCACCGGGAGGGGCGAGAAACGAGCAGTACTTC

D: -
J: TRBJ1-2
size: few
V: TRBV5-1
CDR3: CASSGEYGYTF
DNA: TGCGCCAGCAGCGGGGAGTATGGCTACACCTTC

D: TRBD2
J: TRBJ2-5
size: -
V: TRBV7-9
CDR3: CASSSQRGGPETQYF
DNA: TGTGCCAGCAGCTCCCAGCGGGGGGGTCCAGAGACCCAGTACTTC

D: TRBD2
J: TRBJ2-5
size: -
V: TRBV5-1
CDR3: CASSRGEKTQYF
DNA: TGCGCCAGCAGCCGGGGGGAAAAGACCCAGTACTTC

D: TRBD1
J: TRBJ1-2
size: -
V: TRBV6-5
CDR3: CASSLRDRANYGYTF
DNA: TGTGCCAGCAGCCTCAGGGACAGAGCTAACTATGGCTACACCTTC

D: TRBD1
J: TRBJ2-2
size: -
V: TRBV18
CDR3: CASSPISTGDATGELFF
DNA: TGTGCCAGCTCACCGATTTCTACAGGGGATGCCACCGGGGAGCTGTTTTTT

D: TRBD2
J: TRBJ2-7
size: -
V: TRBV28
CDR3: CASSGVAGKRYEQYF
DNA: TGTGCCAGCAGTGGGGTAGCGGGGAAACGTTACGAGCAGTACTTC

D: -
J: TRBJ1-4
size: -
V: TRBV9
CDR3: CASSVGGREEKLFF
DNA: TGTGCCAGCAGCGTAGGAGGCCGGGAAGAAAAACTGTTTTTT

D: TRBD2
J: TRBJ2-1
size: -
V: TRBV6-2/TRBV6-3
CDR3: CASSPLGLAGVNEQFF
DNA: TGTGCCAGCAGCCCTTTAGGGCTAGCGGGGGTAAATGAGCAGTTCTTC

D: -
J: TRBJ1-4
size: -
V: TRBV12-5
CDR3: CASGSRGLGLNEKLFF
DNA: TGTGCTAGTGGTTCGCGAGGACTGGGACTTAATGAAAAACTGTTTTTT

D: -
J: TRBJ1-1
size: -
V: TRBV2
CDR3: CASSERDEAFF
DNA: TGTGCCAGCAGTGAGCGGGATGAAGCTTTCTTT

D: TRBD2
J: TRBJ2-1
size: -
V: TRBV11-3
CDR3: CASSLGWAGGQSEQFF
DNA: TGTGCCAGCAGCTTAGGCTGGGCGGGGGGGCAGAGTGAGCAGTTCTTC

D: -
J: TRBJ2-7
size: once
V: TRBV6-5
CDR3: CASFNPDLSRRQYF
DNA: TGTGCCAGCTTCAATCCGGACTTGTCCCGGAGGCAGTACTTC

D: -
J: TRBJ1-5
size: once
V: TRBV5-5
CDR3: CASSLSPARGLGNQPQHF
DNA: TGTGCCAGCAGCTTGTCCCCCGCGAGGGGGTTAGGCAATCAGCCCCAGCATTTT

D: -
J: TRBJ2-1
size: -
V: TRBV4-2
CDR3: CASSQEASRVTYNEQFF
DNA: TGTGCCAGCAGCCAAGAAGCTTCCAGGGTGACCTACAATGAGCAGTTCTTC

D: -
J: TRBJ1-1
size: -
V: TRBV2
CDR3: CASSDQENTEAFF
DNA: TGTGCCAGCAGTGATCAGGAAAACACTGAAGCTTTCTTT

D: -
J: TRBJ2-2
size: -
V: TRBV9
CDR3: CASSRGQAANTGELFF
DNA: TGTGCCAGCAGCAGAGGGCAAGCCGCGAACACCGGGGAGCTGTTTTTT

D: TRBD2
J: TRBJ2-2
size: -
V: TRBV4-1
CDR3: CASSQRSSGGTGELFF
DNA: TGCGCCAGCAGCCAAAGGTCCAGCGGGGGCACCGGGGAGCTGTTTTTT

D: -
J: TRBJ2-3
size: -
V: TRBV9
CDR3: CASSSNLVSDTQYF
DNA: TGTGCCAGCAGCTCCAACCTAGTTTCCGATACGCAGTATTTT

D: TRBD1
J: TRBJ1-1
size: -
V: TRBV30
CDR3: CAWARQGRGNTEAFF
DNA: TGTGCCTGGGCCCGACAGGGGCGGGGGAACACTGAAGCTTTCTTT

D: -
J: TRBJ1-5
size: -
V: TRBV18
CDR3: CASSRAPGTSNQPQHF
DNA: TGTGCCAGCTCACGAGCTCCGGGAACGAGCAATCAGCCCCAGCATTTT

D: TRBD1
J: TRBJ1-2
size: -
V: TRBV14
CDR3: CASSFIDRGGYTF
DNA: TGTGCCAGCAGCTTTATCGACAGGGGAGGCTACACCTTC

D: -
J: TRBJ1-1
size: -
V: TRBV25-1
CDR3: CASSESANTEAFF
DNA: TGTGCCAGCAGTGAAAGCGCGAACACTGAAGCTTTCTTT

D: TRBD2
J: TRBJ2-3
size: -
V: TRBV6-6
CDR3: CASSYLGGGAVDTQYF
DNA: TGTGCCAGCAGTTACCTTGGCGGGGGGGCTGTAGATACGCAGTATTTT

D: -
J: TRBJ1-6
size: -
V: TRBV2
CDR3: CASNPRGNSNSPLHF
DNA: TGTGCCAGCAACCCCCGGGGGAACTCGAATTCACCCCTCCACTTT

D: -
J: TRBJ2-6
size: -
V: TRBV9
CDR3: CASSRQVDSGANVLTF
DNA: TGTGCCAGCAGCCGACAGGTCGACTCTGGGGCCAACGTCCTGACTTTC

D: TRBD1
J: TRBJ2-5
size: once
V: TRBV9
CDR3: CASSEGDRLGPQYF
DNA: TGTGCCAGCAGCGAAGGGGACAGATTAGGACCCCAGTACTTC

D: TRBD2
J: TRBJ2-3
size: -
V: TRBV3-1/TRBV3-2
CDR3: CASSQRGADTQYF
DNA: TGTGCCAGCAGCCAACGGGGGGCAGATACGCAGTATTTT

D: TRBD1
J: TRBJ2-5
size: -
V: TRBV5-1
CDR3: CASTRDRVDETQYF
DNA: TGCGCCAGCACGCGGGACAGGGTGGATGAGACCCAGTACTTC

D: -
J: TRBJ1-2
size: -
V: TRBV16
CDR3: CASSQNSGSYGYTF
DNA: TGTGCCAGCAGCCAAAATTCAGGGTCCTATGGCTACACCTTC

D: -
J: TRBJ2-3
size: -
V: TRBV14
CDR3: CASSPRIDSYSTDTQYF
DNA: TGTGCCAGCAGCCCCCGAATCGACAGCTACAGCACAGATACGCAGTATTTT

D: -
J: TRBJ1-5
size: -
V: TRBV11-2
CDR3: CASSSPATESNQPQHF
DNA: TGTGCCAGCAGCTCGCCCGCGACGGAGAGCAATCAGCCCCAGCATTTT

D: TRBD1
J: TRBJ2-3
size: -
V: TRBV10-1
CDR3: CASSPGGGTDTQYF
DNA: TGCGCCAGCTCCCCAGGGGGCGGCACAGATACGCAGTATTTT

D: TRBD1
J: TRBJ1-5
size: -
V: TRBV19
CDR3: CASSQGAIHQPQHF
DNA: TGTGCCAGTAGCCAGGGGGCCATACATCAGCCCCAGCATTTT